This is a list of T cell receptor beta chains from one sample in a study of shared clonotypes between healthy human individuals. Produced via immunoSEQ multiplex PCR; TCRdb's table is partial and in-frame only. The sample lists about 1 million clones; around 78% were seen once. The sequenced material came from memory CD4+ T cells from PBMCs. The receptors here all came from a man younger than 35 in good health. Some clones in this sample may be carry-over from other donors' samples. The CDR3 runs from the conserved cysteine through the conserved F or W. D genes are given only for firm matches. Some rows have no size entry. The others give once, few or many, or a class for an expanded clone.

size: NA; J: TRBJ1-1; V: TRBV7-9; D: NA; DNA: TGTGCCAGCAGCCCCAGGTCGGGCCAAGGCAACACTGAAGCTTTCTTT; CDR3: CASSPRSGQGNTEAFF
size: NA; J: TRBJ2-7; V: TRBV7-3; D: NA; DNA: TGTGCCAGCAGCTTAATTGGGGTGGGCATCCACGAGCAGTACTTC; CDR3: CASSLIGVGIHEQYF
size: NA; J: TRBJ1-2; V: TRBV15; D: NA; DNA: TGTGCCACCAGCAGCGACGGGGCACTCTATGGCTACACCTTC; CDR3: CATSSDGALYGYTF
size: NA; J: TRBJ1-1; V: TRBV5-1; D: NA; DNA: TGCGCCAGCAGCTTGCTAGGGGTTGACACTGAAGCTTTCTTT; CDR3: CASSLLGVDTEAFF
size: NA; J: TRBJ2-1; V: TRBV15; D: TRBD1; DNA: TGTGCCACCAGCAGAACCAACCCGGGACAGGGGGCCTACAATGAGCAGTTCTTC; CDR3: CATSRTNPGQGAYNEQFF
size: NA; J: TRBJ1-2; V: TRBV6-5; D: NA; DNA: TGTGCCAGCAGTTACTCGATACTGGGCTACTATGGCTACACCTTC; CDR3: CASSYSILGYYGYTF
size: NA; J: TRBJ1-1; V: TRBV28; D: NA; DNA: TGTGCCAGCAGGCCCTCCACAGGGTGGAACACTGAAGCTTTCTTT; CDR3: CASRPSTGWNTEAFF
size: NA; J: TRBJ2-7; V: TRBV2; D: NA; DNA: TGTGCCAGCAGTGCCAGCGGCTACGAGCAGTACTTC; CDR3: CASSASGYEQYF
size: once; J: TRBJ2-7; V: TRBV7-2; D: NA; DNA: TGTGCCAGCAGCCCCCAGGTAATATACGAGCAGTACTTC; CDR3: CASSPQVIYEQYF
size: few; J: TRBJ1-1; V: TRBV5-6; D: NA; DNA: TGTGCCAGCACTAAGGACGAGGGGGTGAACACTGAAGCTTTCTTT; CDR3: CASTKDEGVNTEAFF
size: NA; J: TRBJ2-2; V: TRBV5-1; D: NA; DNA: TGCGCCAGCAGCTTGGTAGTGTCCGTAAACACCGGGGAGCTGTTTTTT; CDR3: CASSLVVSVNTGELFF
size: once; J: TRBJ1-2; V: TRBV7-2; D: NA; DNA: TGTGCCAGCAGCTTAGCTACGGGGGCGACCTATGGCTACACCTTC; CDR3: CASSLATGATYGYTF
size: NA; J: TRBJ1-1; V: TRBV6-6; D: NA; DNA: TGTGCCAGCAGTTACTCCGGCAGGACCCTTGAAGCTTTCTTT; CDR3: CASSYSGRTLEAFF
size: NA; J: TRBJ2-1; V: TRBV2; D: NA; DNA: TGTGCCAGCAGTGGGCAGTACTACAATGAGCAGTTCTTC; CDR3: CASSGQYYNEQFF
size: NA; J: TRBJ2-1; V: TRBV11-3; D: TRBD2; DNA: TGTGCCAGCAGCCCCGGGGGGGGGAGATCGGCGGATTACAATGAGCAGTTCTTC; CDR3: CASSPGGGRSADYNEQFF
size: NA; J: TRBJ1-2; V: TRBV12-1; D: NA; DNA: TGTGCCAGCAGCCCAGGACAAAGCAACTATGGCTACACCTTC; CDR3: CASSPGQSNYGYTF
size: NA; J: TRBJ2-6; V: TRBV4-3; D: NA; DNA: TGCGCCAGCAGCCCTCGGACGGAAACCACTGGGGCCAACGTCCTGACTTTC; CDR3: CASSPRTETTGANVLTF
size: NA; J: TRBJ2-7; V: TRBV4-2; D: TRBD2; DNA: TGTGCCAGCAGCCAAGGGGCTAGCGGAGCCTACGAGCAGTACTTC; CDR3: CASSQGASGAYEQYF
size: NA; J: TRBJ2-1; V: TRBV9; D: NA; DNA: TGTGCCAGCACCCGCCCCCCCGGCAATGAGCAGTTCTTC; CDR3: CASTRPPGNEQFF
size: NA; J: TRBJ2-2; V: TRBV11-3; D: TRBD2; DNA: TGTGCCAGCAGCAGGGAGGGGACCGGGGAGCTGTTTTTT; CDR3: CASSREGTGELFF
size: NA; J: TRBJ1-4; V: TRBV19; D: TRBD1; DNA: TGTGCCAGTAGTCGAAAACCGGGACAGGGGAGTGAAAAACTGTTTTTT; CDR3: CASSRKPGQGSEKLFF
size: few; J: TRBJ1-2; V: TRBV5-5; D: NA; DNA: TGTGCCAGCAGCTTGTTCCCAGGCAACTATGGCTACACCTTC; CDR3: CASSLFPGNYGYTF
size: many; J: TRBJ2-5; V: TRBV28; D: TRBD2; DNA: TGTGCCAGCAGTCCCAGAGGACTAGCTAGGACCCAGTACTTC; CDR3: CASSPRGLARTQYF
size: NA; J: TRBJ2-5; V: TRBV7-2; D: NA; DNA: TGTGCCAGCAGCCGGACCCGGGGAGAGACCCAGTACTTC; CDR3: CASSRTRGETQYF
size: NA; J: TRBJ2-3; V: TRBV9; D: NA; DNA: TGTGCCAGCAGCGTATACCCGGGAAGCACAGATACGCAGTATTTT; CDR3: CASSVYPGSTDTQYF
size: NA; J: TRBJ2-7; V: TRBV18; D: NA; DNA: TGTGCCAGCTCACCCGGCCTAGCTGGCCTCGAGCAGTACTTC; CDR3: CASSPGLAGLEQYF
size: NA; J: TRBJ1-4; V: TRBV28; D: NA; DNA: TGTGCCAGCACCCTTCGGGGGGAACTGTTTTTT; CDR3: CASTLRGELFF
size: few; J: TRBJ1-5; V: TRBV19; D: TRBD1; DNA: TGTGCCAGTAGTAGACAGGGTAGATGGCAGCCCCAGCATTTT; CDR3: CASSRQGRWQPQHF
size: NA; J: TRBJ2-3; V: TRBV19; D: TRBD1; DNA: TGTGCCAGTAGTACGGGACAGGGGGCCACAGATACGCAGTATTTT; CDR3: CASSTGQGATDTQYF